This T cell receptor beta chain came from a study of radiation and T cells in renal cell carcinoma. Study-wide context: Nephrectomy followed 15 Gy stereotactic body radiation by 4 weeks. General study results and limits: From baseline, blood top tumor clonotypes peaked at 2 weeks post-radiation. Without pretreatment biopsies, baseline tumor clonotype presence was undetermined.

Data came from immunoSEQ multiplex PCR; TCRdb stores just in-frame clones and leaves some out. Of some 140,000 clones listed, 70% to 90% are singletons. The time point denotes: baseline pretreatment blood. Specified treatment: 15 Gy SBRT to primary tumor, nephrectomy 4 weeks later. Serial blood draws occurred at baseline and 2 and 4 weeks post-SBRT. The CDR3 extends over 16 amino acids. The ends were cut back, 2 bases at V and 0 bases at J, with 11 bases in the middle. Germline V lookup: CDR1 MNHEY, CDR2 SVGAGI. Worth noting for this clone: Its antigen is as yet unknown.

The source was blood, collected from a patient whose treatment included radiotherapy and nephrectomy. The receptor was derived from a woman between 45 and 65 years old with renal cell carcinoma. The chain combines TRBV6-5 with TRBJ1-3; D gene unclear. The CDR3 DNA sequence: TGTGCCAGCAGTTACGACGGCGGGAACTCTGGAAACACCATATATTTT. It encodes CASSYDGGNSGNTIYF.